Here is one T cell receptor (beta chain) with its context. Antigen unknown. The sample comes from a study of blood T cells in healthy people across ages. Findings of the study overall: It was held that the diversity estimates obtained from one million T cells were underestimates.

Germline loops: CDR1 SGDLS, CDR2 YYNGEE. Trimming stripped 4 bases from V and 6 bases from J, with 20 bases between. CDR3 length equals 16 residues. The second PCR ran roughly 7 to 12 cycles with a sample-barcoded 5' primer and J-beta primers. Every sample produced at least 2.5 million CDR3-containing paired-end reads. MiXCR, run by TCRdb on the 5' RACE reads, gives a single entry per CDR3 protein. The table shows approximately 1,100,000 distinct CDR3 sequences, with 35% to 55% occurring only once. This TCR derives from a woman aged 55-70 years in good health. This chain links TRBV9 with TRBJ2-1; the D call may be TRBD1 or TRBD2 (5 bases each). Sequencing was carried out using blood. CDR3 coding DNA: TGTGCCAGCAGCACGGCAGCGGCTGCAGGGACCAATGAGCAGTTCTTC. Translated, it gives CASSTAAAAGTNEQFF.